This TCR beta chain comes out of a study of T cells in Graves' hyperthyroidism and ophthalmopathy. TCR beta CDR3 regions were amplified from RNA. With the HTBI primer set, the TCR CDR3 went through a first round of RT-PCR. TCRdb re-analysed the multiplex PCR reads in MiXCR, keeping a single row per CDR3 protein. Among roughly 420,000 distinct CDR3 sequences listed, roughly 14% were seen once. This clonotype was seen more than once but under ten times. CDR3 length: 15 residues. V was cut by 2 bases and J by 0 bases, with 12 bases left in between. Germline V gene data show CDR1 as SGDLS and CDR2 as YYNGEE.

The sequence was collected from a woman between 18 and 29 years old with Graves' hyperthyroidism. This chain links TRBV9 with TRBJ2-7; no definite D call. The source material was blood. The CDR3 coding sequence is TGTGCCAGCAGCGTGCAGGACGGCAGCTCCTACGAGCAGTACTTC. Amino acids: CASSVQDGSSYEQYF.